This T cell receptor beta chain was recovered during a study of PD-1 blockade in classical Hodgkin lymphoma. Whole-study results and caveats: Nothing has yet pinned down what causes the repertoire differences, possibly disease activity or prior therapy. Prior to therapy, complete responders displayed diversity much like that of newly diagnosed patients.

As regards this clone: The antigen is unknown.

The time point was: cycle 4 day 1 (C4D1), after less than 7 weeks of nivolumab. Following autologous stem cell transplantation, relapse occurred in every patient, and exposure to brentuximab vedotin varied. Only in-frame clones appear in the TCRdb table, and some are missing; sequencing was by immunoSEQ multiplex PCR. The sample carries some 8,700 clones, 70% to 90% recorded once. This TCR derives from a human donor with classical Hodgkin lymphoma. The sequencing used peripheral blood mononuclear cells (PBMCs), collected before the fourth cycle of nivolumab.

CDR3 coding DNA: TGTGCCAGTAATCCGGGACTAGGGAAAGAGACCCAGTACTTC. Translation: CASNPGLGKETQYF. This rearrangement joins TRBV19 to TRBJ2-5; 8 positions agree with TRBD2. This CDR3 comprises 14 residues. With 7 bases clipped from V and 3 bases from J, the junction kept 7 bases outside the gene matches. Germline V gene lookup returns CDR1 LNHDA and CDR2 SQIVND (reference sequence).